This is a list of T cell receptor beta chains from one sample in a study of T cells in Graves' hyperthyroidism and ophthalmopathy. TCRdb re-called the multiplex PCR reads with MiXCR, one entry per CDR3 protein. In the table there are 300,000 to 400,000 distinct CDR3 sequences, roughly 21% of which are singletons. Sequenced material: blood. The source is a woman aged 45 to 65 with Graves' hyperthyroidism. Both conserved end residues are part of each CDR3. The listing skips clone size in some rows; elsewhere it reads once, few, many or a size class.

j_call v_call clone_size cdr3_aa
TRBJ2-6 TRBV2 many CASTGQGSGANVLTF
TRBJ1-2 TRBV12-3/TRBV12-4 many CASSRGTGYGYTF
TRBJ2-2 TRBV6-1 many CASRSTGGTGELFF
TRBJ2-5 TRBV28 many CASSLPLPGQQETQYF
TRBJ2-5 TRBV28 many CASSLLGDRQETQYF
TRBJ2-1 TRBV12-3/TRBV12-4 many CASSFGGQRGEQFF
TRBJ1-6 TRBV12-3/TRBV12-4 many CASGLGAADSPLHF
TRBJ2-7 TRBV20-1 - CSARVENPGLAGGYEQYF
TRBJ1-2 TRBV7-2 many CASSLVLGQGVNGYTF
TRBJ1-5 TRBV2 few CASRRPDRVSQHF
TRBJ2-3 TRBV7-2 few CASSFLSGGAGTQYF
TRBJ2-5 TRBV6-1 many CASEDRGLGTQYF
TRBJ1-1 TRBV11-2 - CASRAGTLSRDTEAFF
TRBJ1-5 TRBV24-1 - CATSDLPNQPQHF
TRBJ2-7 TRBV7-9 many CASSRQGRGEQYF
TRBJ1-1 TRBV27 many CASSRGHSEAFF
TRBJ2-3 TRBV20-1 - CSVLVEARTDTQYF
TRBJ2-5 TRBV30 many CAWSSQGVETQYF
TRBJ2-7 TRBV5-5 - CASSLGAGRYVQYF
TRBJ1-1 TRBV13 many CASSYRTGTNTEAFF
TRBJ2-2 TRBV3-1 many CASSQKWELFF
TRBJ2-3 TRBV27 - CASSFLGKGNQTDTQYF
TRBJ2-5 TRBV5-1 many CASSRPPWREDQETQYF
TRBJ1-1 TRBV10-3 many CAIKGQDLEAFF